Many counts were recorded for the clone carrying this T cell receptor beta chain. V lost 3 bases, J lost 6 bases, and 4 bases stayed unmatched. The CDR3 sequence is 15 residues long. The data were taken from a study of human T cells and chemical hapten exposure. TCRdb passed the RACE reads through MiXCR, listing each CDR3 protein once. The sample has more than 110,000 distinct CDR3 sequences, approximately 12% seen once. Stated time point: patch test 2, 6 weeks after DPC sensitization. The treatment here: therapeutic diphenylcyclopropenone sensitization with weekly scalp DPC. The source material was whole blood, sampled in connection with sensitization to the hapten diphenylcyclopropenone (DPC). This sequence originates from a woman in her 50s with alopecia areata. Some clones in this sample may be carry-over from other donors' samples. The chain is built from TRBV12-3 or TRBV12-4 and TRBJ2-1, with 11 nucleotides matching TRBD2. CDR3 nucleotides: TGTGCCAGCAGTTTGGTAGCGGGAGGGGGCAATGAGCAGTTCTTC. Residues: CASSLVAGGGNEQFF.